The 25 T cell receptor beta chains below come from one sample, sequenced in a study of T-cell memory formation after mild COVID-19. MiXCR was run by TCRdb on the 5' RACE reads, yielding one entry per CDR3 protein. The sample holds some 410,000 distinct CDR3 sequences; 20% to 30% are singletons and the top ten take roughly 14%. Sequencing was performed on PBMCs or a T cell subset sorted from them (not recorded which). The receptors come from an adult woman who had mild COVID-19 (a few samples of this study predate the infection). Cell type and time point are not known.

The genes are TRBV20-1 and TRBJ2-2; TRBD1 aligns across 10 bases. CDR1 and CDR2 from the germline V gene are DFQATT and SNEGSKA (reference sequence). CDR3 length: 15 residues. V lost 0 bases, J lost 5 bases, and 3 bases stayed unmatched. CDR3 in amino acids: CSARDRTGGTGELFF. CDR3 nucleotide sequence: TGCAGTGCTAGAGATCGGACAGGGGGGACCGGGGAGCTGTTTTTT.

The rearrangement joins TRBV7-8 to TRBJ2-5, with D possibly TRBD1 on 5 matching bases. The V gene's germline CDR1 is SGHVS and CDR2 FQNEAQ. This CDR3 has 15 amino acids. Trimming pared 6 bases from V and 2 bases from J, leaving 16 bases between. The CDR3 sequence: CASSTGPGLQETQYF. CDR3 coding DNA: TGTGCCAGCAGTACCGGGCCAGGGCTACAAGAGACCCAGTACTTC.

This clonotype appeared a few times. This chain connects TRBV7-6 to TRBJ2-1; TRBD2 matches at 14 bases. Germline CDR1 and CDR2: SGHVS and FNYEAQ. The CDR3 runs to 16 residues. Germline trimming cut 1 base from V and 9 bases from J; bases unmatched to any gene: 5. The CDR3 region is CASSLETSGGAFEQFF. The CDR3 DNA is TGTGCCAGCAGCTTAGAGACTAGCGGGGGGGCATTTGAGCAGTTCTTC.

This clonotype was seen a few times. The V and J genes are TRBV24-1 and TRBJ2-3; 7 nucleotides align to TRBD2. Germline CDR1 and CDR2: KGHDR and SFDVKD. Trimming cost V 9 bases and J 0 bases; bases outside gene matches: 5. The CDR3 covers 14 residues. The CDR3 is CATQSSGSTDTQYF. Here the CDR3 DNA reads TGTGCCACCCAATCTAGCGGTAGCACAGATACGCAGTATTTT.

The CDR3 here is CASSSPRTSVEVGANVLTF. CDR3 DNA: TGTGCCAGCAGCTCCCCTCGAACTAGCGTGGAAGTGGGGGCCAACGTCCTGACTTTC. The chain is built from TRBV7-9 and TRBJ2-6; 7 nucleotides match TRBD2. With V trimmed by 4 bases and J by 4 bases, 16 bases remained unmatched. The CDR3 runs to 19 residues. The germline V gene has CDR1 SEHNR and CDR2 FQNEAQ (reference sequence).

The V gene is TRBV5-1, the J gene TRBJ2-1, with TRBD2 matching over 12 bases. The J segment lost 5 bases and the V segment lost 4 bases, leaving 10 bases of the junction unmatched. CDR1 is SGHRS, CDR2 YFSETQ, per germline. The CDR3 is 17 amino acids. In DNA, the CDR3 is TGCGCCAGCAGCCCTAGACTAGCGGGGGTTGGAAACAATGAGCAGTTCTTC. It codes for CASSPRLAGVGNNEQFF.

The sample holds a few counts of this clonotype. This chain links TRBV5-1 with TRBJ1-5; 7 bases align to TRBD1. Germline V gene lookup returns CDR1 SGHRS and CDR2 YFSETQ. V dropped 0 bases and J dropped 5; count of bases not matched to a gene: 5. CDR3 size: 15 residues. The CDR3 is CASSLGQGFHQPQHF. In DNA, the CDR3 is TGCGCCAGCAGCTTGGGACAGGGCTTTCATCAGCCCCAGCATTTT.

This clonotype has a handful of counts. The gene calls are TRBV6-1 and TRBJ1-5, with a possible D match to TRBD1 (6 bases). The germline gives CDR1 MNHNS, CDR2 SASEGT. V gave up 7 bases and J gave up 6 bases, with 13 bases separating them. The CDR3 has 13 amino acids. The CDR3 DNA reads TGTGCCAGCAAAAACCGGGGGCCTCAGCCCCAGCATTTT. It encodes CASKNRGPQPQHF.

The rearrangement links TRBV7-9 to TRBJ2-7; D may be TRBD2 (5 bases). The CDR3 totals 14 residues. V was clipped by 2 bases and J by 3 bases, with 11 bases between them. Germline V gene lookup returns CDR1 SEHNR and CDR2 FQNEAQ (reference sequence). The CDR3 DNA is TGTGCCAGCAGCTTACTCCCCGGGGACTACGAGCAGTACTTC. Protein product: CASSLLPGDYEQYF. The whole variable domain, remainder taken from reference TRBV7-9 and TRBJ2-7, is DTGVSQNPRHKITKRGQNVTFRCDPISEHNRLYWYRQTLGQGPEFLTYFQNEAQLEKSRLLSDRFSAERPKGSFSTLEIQRTEQGDSAMYLCASSLLPGDYEQYFGPGTRLTVT.

This clonotype has a count of ten or more. J is TRBJ2-3 and V is TRBV27; the D gene is possibly TRBD2 (5 bases). V lost 7 bases and J lost 9, with 14 bases in between. The CDR3 length is 12 residues. In germline, CDR1 is MNHEY, CDR2 SMNVEV (reference sequence). CDR3 nucleotides: TGTGCCAGCACCTCCATCGGCGGGACGCAGTATTTT. It translates to CASTSIGGTQYF.

This clonotype was counted a few times. The chain couples TRBV5-4 to TRBJ1-5; unclear D gene. From germline, CDR1 is SGHNT and CDR2 YYREEE (reference sequence). The V end was cut by 0 bases, the J end by 5 bases, with 6 bases between. CDR3 length: 13 amino acids. The CDR3: CASSLERDQPQHF. For the CDR3, the DNA is TGTGCCAGCAGCTTGGAAAGAGATCAGCCCCAGCATTTT. Looking up the rest from reference TRBV5-4 and TRBJ1-5 gives the full variable domain: ETGVTQSPTHLIKTRGQQVTLRCSSQSGHNTVSWYQQALGQGPQFIFQYYREEENGRGNFPPRFSGLQFPNYSSELNVNALELDDSALYLCASSLERDQPQHFGDGTRLSIL.

The J gene is TRBJ2-3, the V gene TRBV4-3, with D possibly TRBD1 on 6 matching bases. This CDR3 has 18 amino acids. V was clipped by 1 base and J by 0 bases, with 17 bases between them. Germline V gene lookup returns CDR1 LGHNA and CDR2 YSLEER. The chain's CDR3 is CASSQVLSTGWSTDTQYF. CDR3 nucleotides: TGCGCCAGCAGCCAAGTCTTATCGACAGGATGGAGCACAGATACGCAGTATTTT.

There are many counts of this clonotype. The chain has TRBV11-1 and TRBJ1-1; TRBD1 matches at 8 bases. This CDR3 contains 16 residues. Germline loops: CDR1 SGHAT, CDR2 FQDESV (reference sequence). V gave up 5 bases and J gave up 4 bases; unmatched junction bases: 12. The CDR3 DNA sequence: TGTGCCAGCAGCCCCGGGACAGGAACACAGGGCACTGAAGCTTTCTTT. It translates to CASSPGTGTQGTEAFF.

V gene TRBV7-9 combines with J gene TRBJ2-2, with 8 bases identical to TRBD1. Germline lookup yields CDR1 SEHNR and CDR2 FQNEAQ (reference sequence). This CDR3 has 15 amino acids. V gave up 5 bases and J gave up 5 bases; unmatched junction bases: 7. Here the CDR3 DNA reads TGTGCCAGCAGCCCTTGGGACAGGAGGACCGGGGAGCTGTTTTTT. Its translation: CASSPWDRRTGELFF.

The chain combines TRBV5-4 with TRBJ2-3; 9 nucleotides agree with TRBD2. This CDR3 comprises 16 residues. Trimming cost V 4 bases and J 7 bases; bases outside gene matches: 13. Germline values: CDR1 SGHNT, CDR2 YYREEE (reference sequence). The CDR3 reads CASSQPRGGGTNTQYF. In DNA form, the CDR3 reads TGTGCCAGCAGCCAGCCGCGGGGGGGCGGTACGAATACGCAGTATTTT.

This clonotype was counted between two and nine times. The rearrangement joins TRBV6-5 to TRBJ2-7; possible D gene TRBD1, 6 bases. Germline V CDR1 and CDR2: MNHEY, SVGAGI. The germline V and J ends were trimmed by 5 bases and 0 bases, with 11 bases remaining between them. This CDR3 is built from 14 residues. CDR3 in DNA: TGTGCCAGCAGTGCTGACAGGCCCTCCTACGAGCAGTACTTC. The encoded protein is CASSADRPSYEQYF.

This clonotype was seen only a few times. The chain combines TRBV9 with TRBJ2-1, with TRBD2 identical over 10 bases. Germline V gives CDR1 SGDLS, CDR2 YYNGEE. V gave up 3 bases and J gave up 4 bases; unmatched junction bases: 4. The CDR3 runs 15 residues. CDR3 amino acids: CASSADSGGYNEQFF. In DNA form, the CDR3 reads TGTGCCAGCAGCGCAGATAGCGGGGGGTACAATGAGCAGTTCTTC. Full variable domain (remainder filled in from reference TRBV9 and TRBJ2-1): DSGVTQTPKHLITATGQRVTLRCSPRSGDLSVYWYQQSLDQGLQFLIQYYNGEERAKGNILERFSAQQFPDLHSELNLSSLELGDSALYFCASSADSGGYNEQFFGPGTRLTVL.

The rearrangement joins TRBV5-1 to TRBJ2-7; perhaps TRBD2 as D (6 bases). This CDR3 region has 15 residues. Germline V gene sequence: CDR1 SGHRS, CDR2 YFSETQ. The V gene lost 2 bases and the J gene lost 0 bases, with 12 bases spanning the gap. The CDR3: CASSFIADSSYEQYF. DNA for the CDR3: TGCGCCAGCAGCTTTATAGCGGATTCCTCCTACGAGCAGTACTTC.

The CDR3 region is CASSLGPGQGSEQYF. The CDR3, as DNA: TGCGCCAGCAGCTTGGGACCGGGACAGGGGAGCGAGCAGTACTTC. This rearrangement joins TRBV5-1 to TRBJ2-7, with TRBD1 matching over 10 bases. The trim removed 0 bases at V and 6 bases at J, leaving 6 bases unmatched. The CDR3 is 15 amino acids. Per the germline V gene, CDR1 is SGHRS and CDR2 is YFSETQ.

The chain joins TRBV7-9 to TRBJ1-6, with 7 bases aligning to TRBD1. The CDR3 contains 13 residues. Germline V gives CDR1 SEHNR, CDR2 FQNEAQ (reference sequence). V dropped 8 bases and J dropped 8; count of bases not matched to a gene: 6. The CDR3 DNA follows: TGTGCCAGCGGGGTGCAGGGGGATTCACCCCTCCACTTT. Amino acids: CASGVQGDSPLHF.

This clonotype came up a few times. This rearrangement joins TRBV15 to TRBJ1-2; the D is unclear. V was clipped by 1 base and J by 4 bases, with 10 bases between them. CDR3 length: 14 amino acids. CDR1 LNHNV and CDR2 YYDKDF come from the germline V gene (reference sequence). CDR3 region: CATSRVSEGYGYTF. Here the CDR3 DNA reads TGTGCCACCAGCAGAGTTTCCGAGGGCTATGGCTACACCTTC. The whole variable domain, remainder taken from reference TRBV15 and TRBJ1-2, is DAMVIQNPRYQVTQFGKPVTLSCSQTLNHNVMYWYQQKSSQAPKLLFHYYDKDFNNEADTPDNFQSRRPNTSFCFLDIRSPGLGDTAMYLCATSRVSEGYGYTFGSGTRLTVV.

The V call is TRBV12-3 or TRBV12-4, the J call TRBJ2-1; D might be TRBD1 (6 bases). CDR3 length equals 15 residues. Trimming took off 3 bases at V and 8 bases at J, with 17 bases between the two ends. Written as DNA, the CDR3 is TGTGCCAGCAGTTTTCGAGACAGGCGACTGGATGAGCAGTTCTTC. Protein sequence: CASSFRDRRLDEQFF.

This clonotype was picked up a small number of times. This chain joins TRBV20-1 and TRBJ1-1; no firm D call. This CDR3 is built from 15 residues. CDR1 and CDR2 (germline): DFQATT, SNEGSKA (reference sequence). V lost 0 bases and J 1 base, leaving 12 bases between the germline ends. The CDR3 DNA reads as TGCAGTGCTAGAGAGGGGTCGGGAAGGAACACTGAAGCTTTCTTT. Translation gives CSAREGSGRNTEAFF.

There are a few counts of this clonotype. The chain has TRBV30 and TRBJ1-6, with TRBD1 identical over 10 bases. The CDR3 contains 14 residues. V gave up 5 bases and J gave up 14 bases; unmatched junction bases: 12. Germline-derived CDR1 and CDR2 are GTSNPN and SVGIG (reference sequence). CDR3: CAWVKDRGNPALHF. CDR3 DNA: TGTGCCTGGGTAAAGGACAGGGGGAATCCGGCCCTCCACTTT.

This clonotype occurred a few times. The V and J genes are TRBV27 and TRBJ2-7; D may be TRBD2 (6 bases). Trimming cost V 8 bases and J 0 bases, with 14 bases left between them. This CDR3 is built from 14 residues. Germline values: CDR1 MNHEY, CDR2 SMNVEV (reference sequence). CDR3 bases: TGTGCCAGCCGTCCGGGGGATCGCTCCTACGAGCAGTACTTC. Protein sequence: CASRPGDRSYEQYF.